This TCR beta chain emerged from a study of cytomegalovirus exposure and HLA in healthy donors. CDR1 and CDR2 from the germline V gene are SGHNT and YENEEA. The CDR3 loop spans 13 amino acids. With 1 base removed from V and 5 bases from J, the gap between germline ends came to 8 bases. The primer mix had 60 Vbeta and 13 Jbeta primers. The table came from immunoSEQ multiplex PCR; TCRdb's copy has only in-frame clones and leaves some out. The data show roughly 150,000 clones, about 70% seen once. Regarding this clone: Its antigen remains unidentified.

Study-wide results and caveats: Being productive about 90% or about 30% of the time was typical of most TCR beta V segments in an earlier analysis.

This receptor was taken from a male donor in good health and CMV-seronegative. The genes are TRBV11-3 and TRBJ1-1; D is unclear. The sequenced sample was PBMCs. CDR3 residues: CASSLGPGTEAFF. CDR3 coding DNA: TGTGCCAGCAGCTTAGGGCCGGGGACTGAAGCTTTCTTT.